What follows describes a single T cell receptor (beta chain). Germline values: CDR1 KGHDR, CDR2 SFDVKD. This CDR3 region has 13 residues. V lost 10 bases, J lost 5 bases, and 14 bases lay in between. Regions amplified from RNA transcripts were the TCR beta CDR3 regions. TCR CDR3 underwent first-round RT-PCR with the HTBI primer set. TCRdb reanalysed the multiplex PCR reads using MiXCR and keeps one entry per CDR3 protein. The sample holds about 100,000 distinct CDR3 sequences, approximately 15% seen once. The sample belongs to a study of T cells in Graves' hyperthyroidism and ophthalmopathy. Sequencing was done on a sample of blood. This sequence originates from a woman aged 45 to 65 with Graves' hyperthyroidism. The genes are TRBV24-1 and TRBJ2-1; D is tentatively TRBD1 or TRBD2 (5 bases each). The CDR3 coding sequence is TGTGCCACGGGGGTCCATCTTAACAATGAGCAGTTCTTC. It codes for CATGVHLNNEQFF.